This TCR beta chain stems from a study of cytomegalovirus exposure and HLA in healthy donors. Study-wide context: Among about 380 genotyped donors, around 80% fell in the Caucasian-associated ancestry cluster.

PCR employed 60 Vbeta and 13 Jbeta primers. Method: immunoSEQ multiplex PCR; TCRdb's copy keeps in-frame clones and lacks some. The sample consists of under 200,000 clones, more than 75% of them appearing once. General study points: Later analysis placed DRB1 highest and HLA-C lowest in TCR association rates, which differed by HLA locus. The authors later found HLA-associated TCR beta chains more clonally expanded than equally common others.

Per the germline V gene, CDR1 is SGHTA and CDR2 is FQGNSA. Germline trimming cut 4 bases from V and 4 bases from J; bases unmatched to any gene: 8. The CDR3 has 15 amino acids. Comments on this clone: The antigen remains unidentified.

V usage is TRBV7-2 and J usage is TRBJ2-5; 8 bases fit TRBD1. The receptor was derived from a man younger than 30 in good health and CMV-seropositive. The sequenced sample was PBMCs. The CDR3 nucleotides are TGTGCCAGCAGCTCCCACCTTGGACAGGGAGAGACCCAGTACTTC. Protein sequence: CASSSHLGQGETQYF.